Below, one T cell receptor beta chain is given with its context. Libraries were prepared by immunoSEQ multiplex PCR; TCRdb keeps only in-frame clonotypes and omits some of them. Of about 340,000 clones listed, 90% to 95% were seen once; the top ten hold around 3.5%. From germline, CDR1 is MNHEY and CDR2 SMNVEV (reference sequence). Trimming removed 5 bases from V and 11 bases from J, with 16 bases in between. The CDR3 runs 13 residues. This entry comes from a study of blood T cell repertoires in COVID-19. The sequenced sample was peripheral blood. V usage is TRBV27 and J usage is TRBJ1-5; no clear D. The clonotype comes from a woman younger than 30 who had recovered from COVID-19. CDR3 sequence: CASSPTGSRAQHF. The CDR3 DNA sequence: TGTGCCAGCAGTCCGACGGGGAGTAGGGCCCAGCATTTT.